This T cell receptor beta chain came from a study of blood T cells in healthy people across ages (dated by TCRdb to the mid-2010s). Regarding the study in general: In model experiments, template switching captured roughly one uniquely barcoded TCR beta cDNA molecule for every two T cells. Using deep sequencing normalized with unique cDNA molecular identifiers, the study measured how TCR beta repertoire diversity changes with age. Four age groups were formed from the donors: young (average 16 years), middle-aged (approximately 40), aged (more than 55) and long-lived (less than 85). To avoid experimental bias, donors of different ages were randomly spread across the sequencing lanes. Two additional independent replicas of 1 million unique cDNA reads from the same blood draw were analyzed for two donors (one aged 18 to 30 and one aged 80 or older). Overall results and qualifications from the work: Estimates of total diversity based on one million sequenced T cells were considered lower bounds and underestimates. As age increased, observed TCR beta diversity per million T cells dropped in a roughly linear way, and a significant reduction was already evident by age roughly 40. Conclusive comparison of naive and antigen-experienced compartments was prevented by the profiling of bulk unsorted PBMCs. Donor CMV infection status was unknown, potentially confounding age-related changes in expanded clonotypes. The long-lived group showed more naive CD4+ T cells, fewer expanded clones and increased TCR diversity than the aged group, suggesting age selection. Observed TCR beta diversity correlated strongly with the percentage of naive T cells measured by flow cytometry.

Library preparation used 5' RACE. For sequencing, an Illumina HiSeq 2500 was employed. A second PCR of roughly 7 to 11 cycles was run with a J-beta primer mix and a sample-barcoded 5' primer. Each TCR beta cDNA molecule received a unique molecular identifier from a template-switch 5' adaptor carrying 12 random nucleotides. At least 2.5 million CDR3-containing paired-end reads were obtained from each sample. All of the RNA was converted into first-strand cDNA using the Mint cDNA synthesis kit, with a TRBC-specific oligonucleotide serving as the primer. All cDNA was treated with uracil-DNA glycosylase and then went through a first 18-cycle PCR with the universal primers M1SS and BC2_uni_R. The authors' analysis ran thus. Normalization of each sample was performed by random selection of 1 million high-quality reads, each carrying a distinct molecular identifier. Reads sharing molecular identifiers were discarded rather than binned into consensus sequences. CDR3 identification, clonotype clustering and error correction used MiTCR with a Q25 quality threshold and the strictest error-elimination algorithm. A nonparametric unseen species model with Euler transformation was used to estimate a lower bound on total TCR beta diversity. TCRdb reprocessed the public reads (quality trimming at Q25 with fastp, clone calling with MiXCR) and kept in-frame beta chains. Each entry merges the rows of one CDR3 protein and shows their most common DNA and genes. TCRdb's processing, not the authors' own work, is the source of the V and J calls. The sample table contains 550,000 to 600,000 distinct CDR3 sequences; only one count was recorded for 25% to 30% of them. About 18% of the sample comes from the top ten.

The roughly 39 donors, aged about 6 to 100 years, were systemically healthy Caucasian individuals from Russia. Each donor gave roughly 9 milliliters of peripheral blood, drawn into EDTA-treated Vacutainer tubes. Ficoll-Paque density-gradient centrifugation was used to isolate PBMCs, with at least 7 million obtained per sample. Trizol reagent was used to extract total RNA from PBMCs, with at least 6 micrograms per sample. Naive CD45RAhigh/CD27high T cell percentages were measured by flow cytometry on a PBMC aliquot from every donor. In this sample, this clonotype turned up a few times. The clone's antigen remains unknown. Within one base of it there is no much larger clone, and no base qualities were kept. According to the germline V gene, CDR1 reads SGHVS and CDR2 reads FNYEAQ. V gives up 2 bases and J gives up 5 bases, and the segment between their germline ends measures 15 bases. There are 15 amino acids in the CDR3, from cysteine to phenylalanine inclusive. Only CDR3 DNA remains: 45 bases, in frame from the first base.

The receptor chain draws on TRBV7-6 and TRBJ1-1; TRBD1 might be the D gene, on 6 matching bases. The sequenced sample was blood. This clonotype was sampled from a woman between 70 and 85 years old in good health. At the DNA level, the sequence is TGTGCCAGCAGCTTAAATCCGGAAGGGGGGACTGAAGCTTTCTTT. Translated, it gives CASSLNPEGGTEAFF.